This note documents a single T cell receptor (beta chain) sequence. Use of 60 Vbeta and 13 Jbeta primers characterized the PCR. As originally analysed: Later, tens of millions of unique TCR beta chains were counted in an analysis, and about 10 million of them were shared. Using immunoSEQ multiplex PCR, the repertoire was profiled, and TCRdb retains in-frame clones only, with some absent. That table is the source of V, J and clone size, and D and trimming were worked out from the DNA. Of fewer than 200,000 clones in the sample, 65% to 85% were seen once. This CDR3 has 14 amino acids. Germline trimming cut 1 base from V and 2 bases from J; bases unmatched to any gene: 0. Germline V CDR1 and CDR2: LNHDA, SQIVND (reference sequence). The data are from a study of cytomegalovirus exposure and HLA in healthy donors. Study overall: One earlier analysis, a look at some 180 million T cells, found 117 million unique TCR beta sequences. Tens of millions of unique TCRs, all from HLA-typed donors, were included in an early release of the data.

This rearrangement joins TRBV19 to TRBJ2-7; 9 nucleotides match TRBD2. The sample taken for sequencing was PBMCs. The TCR was taken from a man between 40 and 49 years old in good health and CMV-seropositive. CDR3 protein: CASSIGGRAYEQYF. The CDR3 region has the DNA TGTGCCAGTAGTATAGGCGGGAGGGCCTACGAGCAGTACTTC.